This paragraph reports one T cell receptor (beta chain). These data originate in a study of T-cell memory formation after mild COVID-19. Via MiXCR, TCRdb re-called the 5' RACE reads, giving one row per CDR3 protein. The sample has about 200,000 distinct CDR3 sequences, over 9% seen once; the top ten hold 3.5%. Germline V gives CDR1 SGHTA, CDR2 FQGNSA. The CDR3 runs to 16 residues. Trimming took 2 bases from V and 8 from J; bases not matched to a gene: 10. The material sequenced was PBMCs or a T cell subset sorted from them (not recorded which). This sequence originates from a man younger than 30 who had mild COVID-19 (a few samples of this study predate the infection). Cell type and time point are not known. This chain uses TRBV7-2 with TRBJ1-4; 8 bases are shared with TRBD1. The CDR3 sequence: CASSLTLQGAGEKLFF. Here the CDR3 DNA reads TGTGCCAGCAGCTTAACACTGCAGGGGGCTGGGGAAAAACTGTTTTTT.